A single sample gave rise to the 10 T cell receptor beta chains below, sequenced in a study of tumor-infiltrating lymphocytes in primary liver carcinoma. With a constant-region primer, TCR beta cDNA was made from 450 to 500 ng of total RNA. ARM-PCR was slightly modified, and three nested multiplex PCR rounds with it gave rise to the TCR beta libraries. TRBV1-TRBV30 forward primers paired with a C-beta reverse primer were used in the first two PCR rounds, which ran approximately 11 cycles each. From the multiplex PCR reads, TCRdb called clonotypes with MiXCR, one entry per CDR3 protein. The table shows a few hundred thousand distinct CDR3 sequences, with about three fifths occurring only once. Blood RNA was derived from unsorted whole blood, and germline DNA was extracted too. The sample was peripheral blood. The source is a woman between 25 and 40 years old with primary liver carcinoma and hepatitis B virus infection.

This clonotype was seen a few times. CDR3 coding DNA: TGTGCCAGCAGCTTGGTCGGGGCAGGTGGAAGTGAAAAACTGTTTTTT. It is translated as CASSLVGAGGSEKLFF. The chain employs TRBV5-6 and TRBJ1-4; D is possibly TRBD1 (5 bases). V gave up 0 bases and J gave up 7 bases, with 16 bases separating them. CDR1 is SGHDT and CDR2 is YYEEEE in the germline V gene. CDR3 length: 16 amino acids.

This clonotype appeared a single time. In this CDR3 the conserved last residue, phenylalanine or tryptophan, is missing, so a read error is likely. The rearrangement links TRBV5-6 to TRBJ1-2, with a possible D match to TRBD1 (6 bases). The germline V and J ends were trimmed by 2 bases and 4 bases, with 15 bases remaining between them. Per the germline V gene, CDR1 is SGHDT and CDR2 is YYEEEE. The CDR3 length is 15 residues. The CDR3 DNA follows: TGTGCCAGCAGCTTTCTGGACAGAGAGATCTATGGCTACACCCTC. It translates to CASSFLDREIYGYTL.

This clonotype has only a few counts. A much larger clone differs from this one at a single base, so this may be a read error. CDR3 sequence (DNA): TGTGCCAACAGCTTAGATACTCGCAAAGATACGCAGTATTTT. The encoded protein is CANSLDTRKDTQYF. The J gene is TRBJ2-3, the V gene TRBV11-2; no firm D call. Germline CDR1 and CDR2: SGHAT and FQNNGV. The CDR3 sequence is 14 residues long.

This clonotype came up many times. The rearrangement joins TRBV4-3 to TRBJ2-1; 10 bases are shared with TRBD2. V shed 1 base, J shed 9 bases, and the junction held 6 bases outside the gene matches. Germline lookup yields CDR1 LGHNA and CDR2 YSLEER. The CDR3 consists of 15 residues. DNA for the CDR3: TGCGCCAGCAGCCAAGGGCTAGCGGGAGTAGGTGAGCAGTTCTTC. Encoded protein: CASSQGLAGVGEQFF.

The table lists this clonotype with many counts. J is TRBJ2-7 and V is TRBV12-3 or TRBV12-4; D is perhaps TRBD1 or TRBD2 (5 bases each). The CDR3 contains 13 residues. The V and J ends lost 8 bases and 2 bases respectively, with 13 bases between them. DNA for the CDR3: TGTGCCAGCGGGGACGGGGTGACCTACGAGCAGTACTTC. This encodes CASGDGVTYEQYF.

To note about this clonotype: A read error may be the cause here, since a much bigger clone is one base away. V and J are TRBV4-2 and TRBJ1-4; D is possibly TRBD1 (6 bases). Germline-derived CDR1 and CDR2 are LGHNA and YNFKEQ. The CDR3 is 17 residues long. The CDR3, as DNA: TGTGCCAGCAGCCAGTTACAGGGTGAAGGTACTAATGAAAAACTGTCTTTT. The encoded protein is CASSQLQGEGTNEKLSF.

Concerning this clonotype: An end of the junction does not agree with germline; a read error may underlie this. This chain joins TRBV11-2 and TRBJ2-3; 7 positions match TRBD1. This CDR3 region has 14 residues. Looked up from germline, CDR1 is SGHAT and CDR2 is FQNNGV. The CDR3 is CASSQGVGTDAQYF. Written as DNA, the CDR3 is TGTGCCAGCAGTCAGGGGGTTGGCACAGATGCGCAGTATTTT.

For this clonotype: With a much larger clone just one base away, this may be a read error. CDR3 coding DNA: TGTGCCAGCAGTATGGACCAGGGACAGGGGTCCTACAAGCAGTACTTC. Translating gives CASSMDQGQGSYKQYF. V and J are TRBV6-1 and TRBJ2-7; 10 bases fit TRBD1. Germline V gene lookup returns CDR1 MNHNS and CDR2 SASEGT. The CDR3 length is 16 residues.

About this clonotype: It may be a read error: a sequence one base away is much more abundant. The J gene is TRBJ2-2, the V gene TRBV29-1, with 9 bases lining up with TRBD1. There are 13 residues in the CDR3. Per germline, CDR1 SQVTM and CDR2 ANQGSEA. This CDR3 is CSAGTGYTGALFF. The CDR3 DNA sequence: TGCAGCGCCGGGACAGGGTACACCGGGGCGCTGTTTTTT.

This clonotype has just a few counts. The chain joins TRBV5-5 to TRBJ2-5; D possibly matches TRBD1 or TRBD2 (6 bases each). The V end lost 5 bases, the J end lost 5 bases, and 16 bases lay between the germline ends. Germline CDR1 reads SGHKS; CDR2 reads YYEKEE (reference sequence). The CDR3 runs 14 residues. The CDR3 reads CASRQGGGLETQYF. DNA for the CDR3: TGTGCCAGCAGGCAAGGAGGGGGTTTGGAGACCCAGTACTTC.